This T cell receptor beta chain was sequenced in a study of T cells in Graves' hyperthyroidism and ophthalmopathy (dated by TCRdb to 2018 to 2020). For the study in its entirety: Peripheral blood was sampled at the time of initial diagnosis, prior to any treatment. After sampling, hyperthyroidism patients received methimazole starting at 30 mg daily, and ophthalmopathy patients received high-dose intravenous methylprednisolone. The study also compared thyroid tissue and blood T-cell repertoires from over 5 Graves' hyperthyroidism patients. TCR Vbeta CDR3 sequencing of around 130 peripheral blood samples (roughly 43 ophthalmopathy, over 70 hyperthyroidism and around 17 progressor patients) is reported in the paper. Prospective prediction of ophthalmopathy was tested in an independent validation cohort consisting of some 19 hyperthyroidism patients and 15 to 17 patients who later progressed to ophthalmopathy. A discovery cohort of around 98 patients, 43 with Graves' ophthalmopathy and 57 with stable Graves' hyperthyroidism, was used to find distinguishing TCR V-J signatures. The roughly 100 discovery patients were divided at random into training and test sets in a 7:3 ratio. Summary of the overall study and its limitations: During validation, the model predicted progression to ophthalmopathy a median of about 6.5 months ahead of onset, with approximately 71% sensitivity and roughly 75% specificity. No statistical method was used to set the sample size in advance, and investigators knew the group allocation. In cross-validation, a model built on a 13 V-J signature told ophthalmopathy apart from stable hyperthyroidism with about 90% sensitivity and about 81% specificity, and in testing the same model reached 80%/75%. Most expanded thyroid clonotypes (frequency above 0.001) were also detected in blood, a finding suggesting that blood repertoires may reflect thyroid immune responses.

In this sample, this clonotype turned up a few times. The target of this receptor is not known. The sample holds no much larger clone one base away, and base qualities are not on file. Stable Graves' hyperthyroidism was defined as no progression to ophthalmopathy during 18 months of follow-up. Hyperthyroidism patients were newly diagnosed, with disease duration under 2 months, and aged 18 to 65 years. Patients with uncontrolled infections, other autoimmune diseases, pregnancy or lactation were excluded. Diagnoses relied on clinical symptoms, serum thyroxine and TRAb, thyroid ultrasound and orbital computed tomography. PBMCs were separated from under 12 ml of fresh peripheral blood using Ficoll-Paque density gradient centrifugation. Total RNA was extracted using Trizol reagent, and RNA quality was assessed on an Agilent 2100 Bioanalyzer. CDR1 and CDR2 (SGDLS, YYNGEE) derive from the germline V gene. The CDR3 contains 14 residues, cysteine and phenylalanine counted. This entry keeps only the CDR3 DNA: 42 bases, framed from base 1. The germline ends are 10 bases apart after V is trimmed by 0 bases and J by 4 bases.

The TCR beta CDR3 regions were amplified from RNA transcripts. For the first round of RT-PCR on the TCR CDR3, the HTBI primer set was used together with the Qiagen OneStep RT-PCR kit. Libraries were constructed in a second round of multiplex PCR, after which size selection and purification were performed. Libraries were sequenced paired-end with 100 bp reads on an Illumina HiSeq2000. Per the original workflow: SOAPnuke was used to process the raw data, removing reads that contained adapters or uncalled bases, had a mean Phred below 15, or lacked an exact match to the constant primer or identifier. High-quality paired reads were merged using COPE v1.2.5, and each unique nucleotide sequence was defined as a clonotype. MiTCR v1.1 was used to align the clonotypes against IMGT TRBV, TRBD and TRBJ reference segments. Analysis was restricted to V-J combinations with a frequency above 0.0001, which covered 99.2% of repertoires. A TCS score was defined as the ratio between F50 (clonal expansion) and ExV (chaos), using BLOSUM62-based TCRdist between CDR3 peptides within each V-J. Welch's t-statistics and random forest reduced several hundred V-J features to about 12, which were used in a naive Bayes classifier (R e1071). TCRdb passed the public sequencing reads through fastp at Q25 and MiXCR, retaining productive beta sequences. Each CDR3 protein appears once, grouped with its most common genes and DNA. What appears here as the V and J calls and clone size reflects TCRdb's work, not the paper's. This sample gives hundreds of thousands of distinct CDR3 sequences in total; 15% to 19% of them show up just once. The biggest ten clones account for less than 15% of the sample.

This clonotype was obtained from a woman aged 18-35 years with Graves' hyperthyroidism. The sequenced sample was blood. The V and J segments used are TRBV9 and TRBJ1-1, with the D gene not clear enough to name. The DNA reads as follows: TGTGCCAGCAGCGTAGGTTCTTGGGGCACTGAAGCTTTCTTT. This encodes CASSVGSWGTEAFF.